The 29 T cell receptor beta chains in this list originate from one sample, sequenced in a study of cytomegalovirus exposure and HLA in healthy donors (dated by TCRdb to between 2016 and 2019). The library was prepared using the immunoSEQ multiplex PCR assay. A mixture of 60 forward primers for TCR Vbeta segments and 13 reverse primers for TCR Jbeta segments was used in the multiplex PCR. TCRdb retrieved this table from immuneACCESS and kept in-frame rearrangements only. Not all clones are present; in checked studies, unresolved V genes account for under half, and no reason is known for the remainder. The sample data list about 140,000 clones, and around 75% of these were observed just once. The ten biggest clones cover 1.2% of the sample. Material: PBMCs. The receptors come from a female donor in good health and CMV-seronegative.

CDR3 residues: CSVRQAITDTQYF. CDR3 DNA: TGCAGCGTTAGACAGGCCATCACAGATACGCAGTATTTT. The J gene is TRBJ2-3, the V gene TRBV29-1; TRBD1 might be the D (6 bases). Germline CDR1 SQVTM, CDR2 ANQGSEA. V dropped 5 bases and J dropped 2 bases, with 11 bases sitting between them. The CDR3 loop spans 13 amino acids.

This chain links TRBV5-4 with TRBJ2-1; D is ambiguous. Germline assignment: CDR1 SGHNT and CDR2 YYREEE (reference sequence). V was trimmed by 0 bases and J by 4 bases, leaving 14 bases between them. CDR3 size: 16 residues. The CDR3 loop reads CASSLEAGARYNEQFF. The CDR3 region has the DNA TGTGCCAGCAGCTTGGAGGCAGGCGCGAGATACAATGAGCAGTTCTTC.

This sequence joins TRBV7-9 and TRBJ1-2, with D unresolved. V was pared by 5 bases and J by 6 bases, with 7 bases between. Germline assignment: CDR1 SEHNR and CDR2 FQNEAQ (reference sequence). This CDR3 comprises 11 residues. As DNA, the CDR3 is TGTGCCAGCAGCCTCCAGGATGGCTACACCTTC. Translation: CASSLQDGYTF.

J is TRBJ2-7 and V is TRBV5-4; TRBD2 matches at 7 bases. With 0 bases clipped from V and 1 base from J, the junction kept 4 bases outside the gene matches. From germline, CDR1 is SGHNT and CDR2 YYREEE (reference sequence). CDR3 length: 15 residues. For the CDR3, the DNA is TGTGCCAGCAGCTTGGGCCAGGGAGGGTCCTACGAGCAGTACTTC. Amino acid sequence: CASSLGQGGSYEQYF.

The rearrangement joins TRBV5-1 to TRBJ2-5; possibly TRBD1 for D (5 bases). CDR1 SGHRS and CDR2 YFSETQ come from the germline V gene. This CDR3 spans 17 amino acids. Trimming took off 0 bases at V and 3 bases at J, with 18 bases between the two ends. The CDR3 reads CASSLGIRRGGEETQYF. Here the CDR3 DNA reads TGCGCCAGCAGCTTGGGAATTAGAAGGGGCGGAGAAGAGACCCAGTACTTC.

The CDR3 DNA is TGTGCCAGCAGCTTCTCTGGACTAGCGGGAGTGTACGAGCAGTACTTC. Its translation is CASSFSGLAGVYEQYF. This rearrangement joins TRBV11-1 to TRBJ2-7; 13 bases are shared with TRBD2. The CDR3 has 16 residues. The V segment lost 3 bases and the J segment 4 bases; nucleotides outside the gene matches: 6. Germline V gives CDR1 SGHAT, CDR2 FQDESV (reference sequence).

A single count supports this clone. This chain connects TRBV6-6 to TRBJ1-2; tentative D call: TRBD1 (6 bases). The CDR3 covers 13 residues. The germline gives CDR1 MNHNY, CDR2 SVGAGI (reference sequence). V was shortened by 7 bases and J by 8 bases, with 17 bases between the two germline ends. The CDR3 coding sequence is TGTGCCAGCATCCGAACAGGGTCGGTAGGCTACACCTTC. It yields the protein CASIRTGSVGYTF.

The genes are TRBV19 and TRBJ1-5; TRBD1 aligns across 9 bases. The germline gives CDR1 LNHDA, CDR2 SQIVND (reference sequence). There are 14 residues in the CDR3. The junction had 4 bases not matched to a gene; V was cut back by 8 bases and J by 2 bases. Here the CDR3 reads CASRQGVGNQPQHF. DNA for the CDR3: TGTGCCAGTCGACAGGGGGTCGGCAATCAGCCCCAGCATTTT.

V and J are TRBV19 and TRBJ2-6, with D unclear. V dropped 8 bases and J dropped 4 bases, with 12 bases sitting between them. Germline assignment: CDR1 LNHDA and CDR2 SQIVND (reference sequence). The CDR3 is made up of 14 amino acids. Here the CDR3 DNA reads TGTGCCAGTCATGAGCAAAACGGGGCCAACGTCCTGACTTTC. This gives the protein CASHEQNGANVLTF.

The CDR3 DNA follows: TGTGCCAGCTCGCAGGGGGCAGCTGGAAACACCATATATTTT. It is translated as CASSQGAAGNTIYF. This chain uses TRBV18 with TRBJ1-3; 8 bases line up with TRBD1. CDR3 length equals 14 residues. The germline V gene has CDR1 KGHSH and CDR2 LQKENI. The V segment lost 6 bases and the J segment 2 bases; nucleotides outside the gene matches: 3. Full variable domain (rest looked up from reference TRBV18 and TRBJ1-3): NAGVMQNPRHLVRRRGQEARLRCSPMKGHSHVYWYRQLPEEGLKFMVYLQKENIIDESGMPKERFSAEFPKEGPSILRIQQVVRGDSAAYFCASSQGAAGNTIYFGEGSWLTVV.

This clone was counted a single time. The chain carries TRBV11-2 and TRBJ1-1; 7 nucleotides match TRBD1. The germline gives CDR1 SGHAT, CDR2 FQNNGV. V dropped 6 bases and J dropped 8; count of bases not matched to a gene: 9. This CDR3 comprises 13 residues. CDR3 loop: CASRSKGTDEAFF. The CDR3 bases are TGTGCCAGCAGGTCTAAAGGGACAGACGAAGCTTTCTTT. Together with reference TRBV11-2 and TRBJ1-1, the CDR3 gives the full variable domain: EAGVAQSPRYKIIEKRQSVAFWCNPISGHATLYWYQQILGQGPKLLIQFQNNGVVDDSQLPKDRFSAERLKGVDSTLKIQPAKLEDSAVYLCASRSKGTDEAFFGQGTRLTVV.

The V gene is TRBV6-5, the J gene TRBJ2-3; the match to TRBD1 covers 7 bases. Germline-derived CDR1 and CDR2 are MNHEY and SVGAGI. CDR3 length: 13 amino acids. The trim removed 8 bases at V and 3 bases at J, leaving 5 bases unmatched. The CDR3: CASGFRGTDTQYF. DNA of the CDR3: TGTGCCAGCGGGTTCAGGGGGACAGATACGCAGTATTTT.

CDR3 sequence (DNA): TGTGCCAGCAGCTCCGGGACAGTTTTGAATGAGCAGTTCTTC. This sequence encodes CASSSGTVLNEQFF. The chain employs TRBV7-3 and TRBJ2-1; 7 nucleotides match TRBD1. The germline V gene has CDR1 SGHTA and CDR2 FQGTGA. After removal of 4 bases from V and 7 bases from J, the junction contained 7 bases not matched to a gene. The length of the CDR3 is 14 residues.

The CDR3 sequence is CASSLLAGSYEQYF. In nucleotides, the CDR3 is TGTGCCAGCAGCCTACTAGCGGGATCCTACGAGCAGTACTTC. The V gene is TRBV6-5, the J gene TRBJ2-7, with 10 bases that match TRBD2. V shed 6 bases and J 1 base; nucleotides not matched to a gene: 3. From germline, CDR1 is MNHEY and CDR2 SVGAGI. The CDR3 runs to 14 residues.

This sequence joins TRBV5-4 and TRBJ2-2, with D uncertain. With 2 bases removed from V and 0 bases from J, the gap between germline ends came to 8 bases. The CDR3 runs 15 residues. CDR1 is SGHNT, CDR2 YYREEE, per germline (reference sequence). The CDR3 DNA reads TGTGCCAGCAGCTTCACAACGTCGAACACCGGGGAGCTGTTTTTT. Amino acid sequence: CASSFTTSNTGELFF. The whole variable domain, remainder taken from reference TRBV5-4 and TRBJ2-2, is ETGVTQSPTHLIKTRGQQVTLRCSSQSGHNTVSWYQQALGQGPQFIFQYYREEENGRGNFPPRFSGLQFPNYSSELNVNALELDDSALYLCASSFTTSNTGELFFGEGSRLTVL.

The rearrangement uses TRBV4-2 and TRBJ2-1; 8 bases fit TRBD1. V lost 1 base, J lost 4 bases, and 12 bases stayed unmatched. The germline CDR1 and CDR2 sequences are LGHNA and YNFKEQ. The CDR3 is 18 residues long. The chain's CDR3 is CASSQGDSGQGPYNEQFF. The CDR3 DNA reads as TGTGCCAGCAGCCAAGGTGATTCAGGACAGGGACCATACAATGAGCAGTTCTTC.

The chain links TRBV9 to TRBJ2-5; the match to TRBD1 covers 11 bases. The CDR3 consists of 16 residues. Germline CDR1 is SGDLS and CDR2 is YYNGEE. V lost 0 bases to trimming and J lost 5 bases; unmatched junction nucleotides: 6. The CDR3 region has the DNA TGTGCCAGCAGCGTAGCTTTGGACAGGGGGCAGGAGACCCAGTACTTC. Translation: CASSVALDRGQETQYF.

This chain connects TRBV15 to TRBJ2-3, with D unclear. The CDR3 loop spans 16 amino acids. Trimming removed 1 base at V and 1 base at J, with 12 bases between. Germline CDR1 and CDR2: LNHNV and YYDKDF (reference sequence). For the CDR3, the DNA is TGTGCCACCAGCAGAGGCCACCCGAGTGGCACAGATACGCAGTATTTT. Translation: CATSRGHPSGTDTQYF.

The rearrangement uses TRBV28 and TRBJ2-7; no clear D gene. The CDR3 has 13 residues. Germline V gene data show CDR1 as MDHEN and CDR2 as SYDVKM. The V end lost 6 bases, the J end lost 0 bases, and 9 bases lay between the germline ends. The CDR3 region has the DNA TGTGCCAGCAGAATCCCCCTCTCCTACGAGCAGTACTTC. Translating it yields CASRIPLSYEQYF.

This chain connects TRBV4-2 to TRBJ1-5; no firm D call. Germline lookup yields CDR1 LGHNA and CDR2 YNFKEQ. The CDR3 contains 17 residues. V dropped 0 bases and J dropped 0 bases, with 12 bases sitting between them. The CDR3 is CASSQDRQAYSNQPQHF. The DNA of the CDR3 is TGTGCCAGCAGCCAAGATAGGCAGGCCTATAGCAATCAGCCCCAGCATTTT.

The gene calls are TRBV25-1 and TRBJ2-3; 8 bases align to TRBD2. Looked up from germline, CDR1 is MGHDK and CDR2 is SYGVNS. J gave up 0 bases and V 8 bases, and 4 bases lay outside the gene matches. CDR3 length: 14 residues. CDR3 sequence reads: CASLSGISTDTQYF. CDR3 sequence (DNA): TGTGCCAGCCTTAGCGGGATTAGCACAGATACGCAGTATTTT.

V usage is TRBV6-1 and J usage is TRBJ2-6; weak D call: TRBD2 (5 bases). The V gene's germline CDR1 is MNHNS and CDR2 SASEGT. V dropped 7 bases and J dropped 4 bases, with 14 bases sitting between them. This CDR3 region has 15 residues. This chain's CDR3 is CASTAEGSGANVLTF. The CDR3 DNA follows: TGTGCCAGCACCGCCGAGGGTTCCGGGGCCAACGTCCTGACTTTC.

V gene TRBV30 combines with J gene TRBJ1-1, with 7 positions matching TRBD1. The J segment lost 5 bases and the V segment lost 0 bases, leaving 9 bases of the junction unmatched. Germline lookup yields CDR1 GTSNPN and CDR2 SVGIG (reference sequence). CDR3 length: 15 residues. In nucleotides, the CDR3 is TGTGCCTGGAGTGTACGAGGGGGCTGGGGGACTGAAGCTTTCTTT. Protein product: CAWSVRGGWGTEAFF.

The chain uses TRBV28 and TRBJ1-2, with a weak D call TRBD1 (6 bases). CDR1 and CDR2 from the germline V gene are MDHEN and SYDVKM. The V gene lost 3 bases and the J gene lost 8 bases, with 19 bases spanning the gap. The CDR3 is 15 residues long. As DNA, the CDR3 is TGTGCCAGCAGTTTCTCGGGACACCTTAACGTCGGCTACACCTTC. This translates into CASSFSGHLNVGYTF.

This rearrangement joins TRBV20-1 to TRBJ2-5; the match to TRBD1 covers 8 bases. Germline CDR1 DFQATT, CDR2 SNEGSKA (reference sequence). This CDR3 comprises 11 residues. V lost 6 bases, J lost 3 bases, and 0 bases stayed unmatched. This chain's CDR3 is CSAGQEETQYF. The CDR3 DNA reads TGCAGTGCGGGACAGGAAGAGACCCAGTACTTC.

This clone was recorded a few times. V is TRBV5-6 and J is TRBJ2-1; possibly TRBD1 for D (5 bases). The CDR3 contains 13 residues. The V and J ends lost 4 bases and 4 bases respectively, with 9 bases between them. CDR1 and CDR2 (germline): SGHDT, YYEEEE. The CDR3 nucleotides are TGTGCCAGCAGCCTGGACATGTACAATGAGCAGTTCTTC. This translates into CASSLDMYNEQFF.

The gene calls are TRBV2 and TRBJ2-1; 9 bases map to TRBD2. CDR3 length: 15 residues. Trimming at V came to 4 bases and at J to 7 bases, leaving 8 bases not matched to a gene. Per the germline V gene, CDR1 is SNHLY and CDR2 is FYNNEI. As DNA, the CDR3 is TGTGCCAGCAGTGCTAGCGGGGATGGGGGGAATGAGCAGTTCTTC. Its translation is CASSASGDGGNEQFF.

This CDR3 reads CASSLGLGLAGGSNEQFF. CDR3 sequence (DNA): TGTGCCAGCAGCTTAGGGCTGGGACTAGCGGGAGGGAGCAATGAGCAGTTCTTC. The chain has TRBV7-9 and TRBJ2-1; 16 positions agree with TRBD2. The germline V gene has CDR1 SEHNR and CDR2 FQNEAQ (reference sequence). The CDR3 has 18 amino acids. J lost 6 bases, V lost 1 base, and 6 bases had no gene match.

The chain combines TRBV9 with TRBJ2-3; 7 bases fit TRBD2. This CDR3 is built from 14 residues. Germline CDR1 reads SGDLS; CDR2 reads YYNGEE. V dropped 3 bases and J dropped 0; count of bases not matched to a gene: 1. The CDR3 DNA reads TGTGCCAGCAGCGGTAGCGGGAGCACAGATACGCAGTATTTT. Translation: CASSGSGSTDTQYF.